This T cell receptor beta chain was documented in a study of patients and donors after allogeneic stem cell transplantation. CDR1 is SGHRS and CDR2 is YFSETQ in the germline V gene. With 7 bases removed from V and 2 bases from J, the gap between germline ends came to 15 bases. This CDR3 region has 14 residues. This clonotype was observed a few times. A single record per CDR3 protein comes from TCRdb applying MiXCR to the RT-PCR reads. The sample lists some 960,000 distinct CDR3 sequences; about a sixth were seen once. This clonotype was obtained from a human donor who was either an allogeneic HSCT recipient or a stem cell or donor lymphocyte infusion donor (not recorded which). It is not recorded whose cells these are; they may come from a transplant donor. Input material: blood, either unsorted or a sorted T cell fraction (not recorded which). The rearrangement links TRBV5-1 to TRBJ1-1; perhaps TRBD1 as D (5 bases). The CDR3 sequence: CASGKDSRNTEAFF. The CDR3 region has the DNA TGCGCCAGCGGAAAAGACAGCCGTAACACTGAAGCTTTCTTT.